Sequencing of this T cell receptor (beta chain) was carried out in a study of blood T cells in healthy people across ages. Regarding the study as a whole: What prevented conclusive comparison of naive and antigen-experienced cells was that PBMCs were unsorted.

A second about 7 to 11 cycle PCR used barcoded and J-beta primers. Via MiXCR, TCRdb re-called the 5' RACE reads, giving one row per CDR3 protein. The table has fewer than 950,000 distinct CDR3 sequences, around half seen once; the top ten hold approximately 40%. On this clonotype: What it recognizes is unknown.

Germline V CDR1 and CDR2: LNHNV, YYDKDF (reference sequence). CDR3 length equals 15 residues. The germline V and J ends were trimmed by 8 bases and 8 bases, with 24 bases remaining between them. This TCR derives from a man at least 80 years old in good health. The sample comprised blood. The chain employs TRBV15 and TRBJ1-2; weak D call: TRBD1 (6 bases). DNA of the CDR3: TGTGCCACCGGCCCCGGGGGCGCTCATAACAAAGGCTACACCTTC. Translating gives CATGPGGAHNKGYTF.